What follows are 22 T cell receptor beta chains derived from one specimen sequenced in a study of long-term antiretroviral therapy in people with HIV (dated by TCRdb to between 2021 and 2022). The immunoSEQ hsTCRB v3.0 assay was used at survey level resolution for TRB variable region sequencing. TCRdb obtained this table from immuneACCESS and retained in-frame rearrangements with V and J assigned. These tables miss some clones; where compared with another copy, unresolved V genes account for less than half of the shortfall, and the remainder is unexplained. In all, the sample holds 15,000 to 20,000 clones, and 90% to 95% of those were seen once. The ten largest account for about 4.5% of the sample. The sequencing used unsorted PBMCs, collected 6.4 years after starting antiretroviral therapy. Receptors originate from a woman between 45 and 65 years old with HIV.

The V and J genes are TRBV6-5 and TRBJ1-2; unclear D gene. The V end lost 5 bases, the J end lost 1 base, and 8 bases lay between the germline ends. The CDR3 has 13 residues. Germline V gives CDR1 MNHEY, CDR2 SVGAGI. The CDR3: CASSLQLNYGYTF. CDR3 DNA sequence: TGTGCCAGCAGTCTACAGCTTAACTATGGCTACACCTTC.

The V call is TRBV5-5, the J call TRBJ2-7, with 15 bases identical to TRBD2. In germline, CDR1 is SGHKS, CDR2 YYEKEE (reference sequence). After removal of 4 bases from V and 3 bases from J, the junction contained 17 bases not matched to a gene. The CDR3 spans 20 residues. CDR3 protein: CASSLRGPGTSGRPHYEQYF. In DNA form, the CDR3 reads TGTGCCAGCAGCCTCAGGGGACCCGGGACTAGCGGGAGGCCTCACTACGAGCAGTACTTC.

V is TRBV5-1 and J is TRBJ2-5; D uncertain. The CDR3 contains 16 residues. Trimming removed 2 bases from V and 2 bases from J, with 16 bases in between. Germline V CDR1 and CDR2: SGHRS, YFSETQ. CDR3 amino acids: CASSFMWAGPQETQYF. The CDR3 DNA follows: TGCGCCAGCAGCTTTATGTGGGCAGGCCCTCAAGAGACCCAGTACTTC.

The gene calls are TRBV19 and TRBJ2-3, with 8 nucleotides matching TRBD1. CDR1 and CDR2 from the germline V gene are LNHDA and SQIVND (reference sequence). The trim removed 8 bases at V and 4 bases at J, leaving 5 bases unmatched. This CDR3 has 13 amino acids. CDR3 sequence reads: CASRRGQADTQYF. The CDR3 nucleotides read TGTGCCAGTCGCAGGGGGCAAGCAGATACGCAGTATTTT. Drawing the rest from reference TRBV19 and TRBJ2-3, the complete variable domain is DGGITQSPKYLFRKEGQNVTLSCEQNLNHDAMYWYRQDPGQGLRLIYYSQIVNDFQKGDIAEGYSVSREKKESFPLTVTSAQKNPTAFYLCASRRGQADTQYFGPGTRLTVL.

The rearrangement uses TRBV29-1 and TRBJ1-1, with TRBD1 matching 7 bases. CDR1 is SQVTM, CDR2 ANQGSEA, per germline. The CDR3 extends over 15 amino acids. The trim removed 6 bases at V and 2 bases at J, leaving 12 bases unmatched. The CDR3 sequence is CSVREIQGSNTEAFF. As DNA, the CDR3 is TGCAGCGTCCGAGAAATACAGGGGTCAAACACTGAAGCTTTCTTT.

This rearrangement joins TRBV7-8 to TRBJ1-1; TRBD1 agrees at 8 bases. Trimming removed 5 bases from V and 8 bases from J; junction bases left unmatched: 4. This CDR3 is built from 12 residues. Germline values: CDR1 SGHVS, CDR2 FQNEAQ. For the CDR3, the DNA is TGTGCCAGCAGCCCGAGGACAGGGGAAGCTTTCTTT. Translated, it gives CASSPRTGEAFF. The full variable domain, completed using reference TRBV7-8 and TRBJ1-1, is GAGVSQSPRYKVAKRGQDVALRCDPISGHVSLFWYQQALGQGPEFLTYFQNEAQLDKSGLPSDRFFAERPEGSVSTLKIQRTQQEDSAVYLCASSPRTGEAFFGQGTRLTVV.

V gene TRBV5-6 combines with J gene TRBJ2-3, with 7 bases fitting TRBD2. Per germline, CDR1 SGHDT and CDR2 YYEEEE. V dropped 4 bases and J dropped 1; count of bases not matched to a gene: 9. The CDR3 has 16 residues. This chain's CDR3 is CASSIRAGVGTDTQYF. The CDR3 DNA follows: TGTGCCAGCAGCATAAGGGCGGGAGTCGGCACAGATACGCAGTATTTT.

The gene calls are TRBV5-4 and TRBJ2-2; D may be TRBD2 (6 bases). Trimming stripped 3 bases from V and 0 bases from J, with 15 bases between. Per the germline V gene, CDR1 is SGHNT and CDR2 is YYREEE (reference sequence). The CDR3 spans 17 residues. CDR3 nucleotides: TGTGCCAGCAGCTCTAGTCTAGCGATGGCGAACACCGGGGAGCTGTTTTTT. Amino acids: CASSSSLAMANTGELFF.

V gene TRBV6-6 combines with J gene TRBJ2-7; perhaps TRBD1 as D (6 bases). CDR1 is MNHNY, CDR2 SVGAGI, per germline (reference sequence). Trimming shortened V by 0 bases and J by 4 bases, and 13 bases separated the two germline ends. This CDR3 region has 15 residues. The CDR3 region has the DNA TGTGCCAGCAGTTACTCAGGGGGAATTGGGTACGAGCAGTACTTC. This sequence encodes CASSYSGGIGYEQYF.

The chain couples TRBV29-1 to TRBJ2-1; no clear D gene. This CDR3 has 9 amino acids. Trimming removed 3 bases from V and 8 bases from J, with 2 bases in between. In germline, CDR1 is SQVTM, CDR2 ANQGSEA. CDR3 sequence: CSVDYEQFF. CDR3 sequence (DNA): TGCAGCGTTGACTATGAGCAGTTCTTC.

CDR3 in DNA: TGTGCCAGCAGCTTGGTGTCTATTTCGGGCTACGAGCAGTACTTC. Translation gives CASSLVSISGYEQYF. This rearrangement joins TRBV5-5 to TRBJ2-7; D call uncertain. The CDR3 sequence is 15 residues long. Per the germline V gene, CDR1 is SGHKS and CDR2 is YYEKEE (reference sequence). Trimming took off 0 bases at V and 3 bases at J, with 13 bases between the two ends.

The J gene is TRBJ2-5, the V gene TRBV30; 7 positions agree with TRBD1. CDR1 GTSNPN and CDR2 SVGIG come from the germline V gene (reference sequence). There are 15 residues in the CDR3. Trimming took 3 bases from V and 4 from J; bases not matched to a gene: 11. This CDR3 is CAWSIRDRDLETQYF. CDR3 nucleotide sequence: TGTGCCTGGAGCATCCGGGACAGAGACTTAGAGACCCAGTACTTC.

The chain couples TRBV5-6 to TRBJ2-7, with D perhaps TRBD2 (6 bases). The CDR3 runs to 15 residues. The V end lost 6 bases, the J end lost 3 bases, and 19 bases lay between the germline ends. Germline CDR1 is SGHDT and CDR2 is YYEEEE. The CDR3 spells CASNLAGSVLYEQYF. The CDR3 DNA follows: TGTGCCAGCAACCTAGCCGGGAGCGTTCTCTACGAGCAGTACTTC.

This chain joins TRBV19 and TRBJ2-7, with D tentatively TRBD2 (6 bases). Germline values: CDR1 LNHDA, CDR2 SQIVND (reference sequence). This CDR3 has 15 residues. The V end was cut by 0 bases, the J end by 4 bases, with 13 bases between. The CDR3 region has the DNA TGTGCCAGTAGTATAGATCTCGGGACTCAGTACGAGCAGTACTTC. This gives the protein CASSIDLGTQYEQYF.

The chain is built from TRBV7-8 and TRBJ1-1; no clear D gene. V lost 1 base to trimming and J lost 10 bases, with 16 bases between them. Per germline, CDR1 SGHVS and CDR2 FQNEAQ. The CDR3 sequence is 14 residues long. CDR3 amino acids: CASSLDQVPVRAFF. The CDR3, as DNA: TGTGCCAGCAGCTTAGATCAGGTACCCGTTCGAGCTTTCTTT.

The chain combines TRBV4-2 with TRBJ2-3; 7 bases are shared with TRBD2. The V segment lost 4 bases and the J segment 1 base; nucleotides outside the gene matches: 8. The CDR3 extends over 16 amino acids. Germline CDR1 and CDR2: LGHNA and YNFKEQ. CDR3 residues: CASSRYAGDRTDTQYF. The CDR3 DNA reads TGTGCCAGCAGCCGTTACGCGGGGGATCGCACAGATACGCAGTATTTT.

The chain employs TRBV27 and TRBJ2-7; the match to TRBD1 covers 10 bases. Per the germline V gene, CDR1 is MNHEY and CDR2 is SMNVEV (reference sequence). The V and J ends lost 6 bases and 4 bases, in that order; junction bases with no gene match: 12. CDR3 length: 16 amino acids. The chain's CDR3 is CASRLLRTGGSYEQYF. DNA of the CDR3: TGTGCCAGCAGACTCCTCCGGACAGGGGGAAGTTACGAGCAGTACTTC.

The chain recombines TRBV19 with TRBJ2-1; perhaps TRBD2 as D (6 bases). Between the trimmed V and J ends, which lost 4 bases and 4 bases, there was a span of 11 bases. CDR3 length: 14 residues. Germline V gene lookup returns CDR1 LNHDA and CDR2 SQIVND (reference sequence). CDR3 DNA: TGTGCCAGTAGTACAAGGGCGGGGTACAATGAGCAGTTCTTC. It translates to CASSTRAGYNEQFF.

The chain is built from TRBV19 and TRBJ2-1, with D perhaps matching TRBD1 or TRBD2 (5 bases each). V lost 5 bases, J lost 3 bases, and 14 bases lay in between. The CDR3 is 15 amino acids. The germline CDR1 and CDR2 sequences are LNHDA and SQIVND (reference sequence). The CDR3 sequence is CASSHPGTGYNEQFF. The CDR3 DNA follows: TGTGCCAGTAGTCACCCCGGGACCGGCTACAATGAGCAGTTCTTC.

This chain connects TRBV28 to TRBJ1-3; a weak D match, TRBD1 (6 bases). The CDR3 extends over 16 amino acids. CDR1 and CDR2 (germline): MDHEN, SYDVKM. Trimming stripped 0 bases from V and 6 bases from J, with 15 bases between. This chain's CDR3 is CASSLWGAGGPNTIYF. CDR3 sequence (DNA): TGTGCCAGCAGTTTATGGGGGGCCGGAGGGCCAAACACCATATATTTT. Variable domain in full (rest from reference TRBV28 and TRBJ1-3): DVKVTQSSRYLVKRTGEKVFLECVQDMDHENMFWYRQDPGLGLRLIYFSYDVKMKEKGDIPEGYSVSREKKERFSLILESASTNQTSMYLCASSLWGAGGPNTIYFGEGSWLTVV.

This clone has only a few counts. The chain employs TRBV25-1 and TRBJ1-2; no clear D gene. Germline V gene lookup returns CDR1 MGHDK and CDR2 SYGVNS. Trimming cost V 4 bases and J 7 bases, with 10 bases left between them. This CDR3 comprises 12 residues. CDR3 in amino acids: CASSGGVVGYTF. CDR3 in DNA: TGTGCCAGCAGTGGAGGCGTAGTTGGCTACACCTTC.

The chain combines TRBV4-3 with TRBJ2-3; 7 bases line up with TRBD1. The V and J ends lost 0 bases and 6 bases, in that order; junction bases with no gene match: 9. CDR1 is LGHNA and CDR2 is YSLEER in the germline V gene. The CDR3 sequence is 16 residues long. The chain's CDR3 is CASSQDPRGFLDTQYF. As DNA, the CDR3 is TGCGCCAGCAGCCAAGATCCCAGGGGGTTTTTGGATACGCAGTATTTT.